Listed below are T cell receptor beta chains from one sample, sequenced in a study of T cells in Graves' hyperthyroidism and ophthalmopathy. Via MiXCR, TCRdb re-called the multiplex PCR reads, giving one row per CDR3 protein. The sample shows about 600,000 distinct CDR3 sequences, about a sixth of them seen only once. The sequenced material came from blood. Source of these receptors: a middle-aged woman with Graves' ophthalmopathy. CDR3s include the opening cysteine and the closing phenylalanine or tryptophan. A D gene is named only where the DNA matches it firmly. Not every row has a clone size; where given, it reads once, few, many or a size class.

J: TRBJ2-1
V: TRBV12-3/TRBV12-4
D: -
size: few
DNA: TGTGCCAGCAGGAAGATGAACAATGAGCAGTTCTTC
CDR3: CASRKMNNEQFF

J: TRBJ2-2
V: TRBV7-2
D: TRBD2
size: -
DNA: TGTGCCAGCAGCTCCACCAGCGGGACCTACACCGGGGAGCTGTTTTTT
CDR3: CASSSTSGTYTGELFF

J: TRBJ2-7
V: TRBV4-2
D: -
size: -
DNA: TGTGCCAGCAGCAAACACTACGAGCAGTACTTC
CDR3: CASSKHYEQYF

J: TRBJ2-1
V: TRBV5-1
D: TRBD1
size: few
DNA: TGCGCCAGCAGCCCATATCCGGGACAGTACAATGAGCAGTTCTTC
CDR3: CASSPYPGQYNEQFF

J: TRBJ1-1
V: TRBV27
D: -
size: many
DNA: TGTGCCAGCAGCCTATCAACAGGAGCCGGGCGGGCTGAAGCTTTCTTT
CDR3: CASSLSTGAGRAEAFF

J: TRBJ1-1
V: TRBV9
D: -
size: many
DNA: TGTGCCAGCAGCCGAGAGTTGGTGGGCACTGAAGCTTTCTTT
CDR3: CASSRELVGTEAFF

J: TRBJ1-2
V: TRBV20-1
D: -
size: few
DNA: TGCAGTGCTAGAGGAGGATCGACCCATGGCTACACCTTC
CDR3: CSARGGSTHGYTF

J: TRBJ2-3
V: TRBV5-5
D: TRBD1
size: few
DNA: TGTGCCAGCAGCACAGGGGGCGCCGCCACAGATACGCAGTATTTT
CDR3: CASSTGGAATDTQYF

J: TRBJ2-2
V: TRBV12-3/TRBV12-4
D: -
size: -
DNA: TGTGCCAGCATCTTTGTCGGGTCTTGGCGGTCCCACACCGGGGAGCTGTTTTTT
CDR3: CASIFVGSWRSHTGELFF

J: TRBJ2-7
V: TRBV5-1
D: TRBD2
size: many
DNA: TGCGCCAGCAGCCTAACCAGGACTAGCGGGAGCCATGAGCAGTACTTC
CDR3: CASSLTRTSGSHEQYF

J: TRBJ1-4
V: TRBV11-2
D: -
size: many
DNA: TGTGCCAGCAGTCAAGCGGGGAGGGACCGAGAAAAACTGTTTTTT
CDR3: CASSQAGRDREKLFF

J: TRBJ2-1
V: TRBV20-1
D: -
size: many
DNA: TGCAGTGCTAGCTTAGTGCGAGCGGTCTCCTACAATGAGCAGTTCTTC
CDR3: CSASLVRAVSYNEQFF

J: TRBJ1-5
V: TRBV20-1
D: TRBD1
size: few
DNA: TGCAGCGCAAGCGGACAGGGTGGACAGCCCCAGCATTTT
CDR3: CSASGQGGQPQHF

J: TRBJ2-5
V: TRBV20-1
D: TRBD2
size: many
DNA: TGCAGTGCTAGAGATGGAGGCGGGGGTAGTCAGGAGACCCAGTACTTC
CDR3: CSARDGGGGSQETQYF

J: TRBJ1-2
V: TRBV9
D: -
size: few
DNA: TGTGCCAGCAGCGTAGCTCCCGACTATGGCTACACCTTC
CDR3: CASSVAPDYGYTF

J: TRBJ2-7
V: TRBV20-1
D: -
size: many
DNA: TGCAGTGCTAGAGCCCCTAACAGGCACGAGCAGTACTTC
CDR3: CSARAPNRHEQYF

J: TRBJ1-5
V: TRBV28
D: -
size: few
DNA: TGTGCCAGCAGTTACGTCGGGGGCAATCAGCCCCAGCATTTT
CDR3: CASSYVGGNQPQHF

J: TRBJ2-1
V: TRBV4-2
D: -
size: -
DNA: TGTGCCAGCAGCCAAGACTGGGGCGGGCCTTACAATGAGCAGTTCTTC
CDR3: CASSQDWGGPYNEQFF

J: TRBJ1-1
V: TRBV6-1
D: -
size: -
DNA: TGTGCCAGCAGACGGGGGGACCACGGGACTGAAGCTTTCTTT
CDR3: CASRRGDHGTEAFF

J: TRBJ2-7
V: TRBV4-2
D: -
size: -
DNA: TGTGCCAGCAGCCAGCTAAGTAGGACCCCGGAGGGCGAGCAGTACTTC
CDR3: CASSQLSRTPEGEQYF

J: TRBJ2-7
V: TRBV4-2
D: -
size: -
DNA: TGTGCCAGCAGCCAAGATGGGGCCGGATACTCCTACGACCAGTACTTC
CDR3: CASSQDGAGYSYDQYF

J: TRBJ2-3
V: TRBV20-1
D: -
size: many
DNA: TGCAGTGCTAGGGGTCAGGGAGCCACGGATACGCAGTATTTT
CDR3: CSARGQGATDTQYF

J: TRBJ1-2
V: TRBV5-1
D: -
size: many
DNA: TGCGCCAGCACCCCAGGACAGACTAACTATGGCTACACCTTC
CDR3: CASTPGQTNYGYTF

J: TRBJ2-5
V: TRBV9
D: -
size: -
DNA: TGTGCCAGCAGCGCCTCCTGGGGGACGGAGACCCAGTACTTC
CDR3: CASSASWGTETQYF

J: TRBJ1-4
V: TRBV5-1
D: -
size: few
DNA: TGCGCCAGCAGCGAAGGGGGGGCCAGTGAAAAACTGTTTTTT
CDR3: CASSEGGASEKLFF

J: TRBJ2-3
V: TRBV7-3
D: -
size: many
DNA: TGTGCCAGCAGCTTGGGGGGCCAAAACACAGATACGCAGTATTTT
CDR3: CASSLGGQNTDTQYF

J: TRBJ2-5
V: TRBV20-1
D: TRBD2
size: -
DNA: TGCAGTGCTGGCCATAGCGGGGGGACCCAAGAGACCCAGTACTTC
CDR3: CSAGHSGGTQETQYF

J: TRBJ2-5
V: TRBV7-9
D: TRBD1
size: -
DNA: TGTGCCAGCAGCTCACCTGACAGGGTTCAAGAGACCCAGTACTTC
CDR3: CASSSPDRVQETQYF

J: TRBJ2-2
V: TRBV6-1
D: TRBD1
size: few
DNA: TGTGCCACACAGGGGAACACGAACACCGGGGAGCTGTTTTTT
CDR3: CATQGNTNTGELFF

J: TRBJ1-2
V: TRBV2
D: -
size: many
DNA: TGTGCCAGCTTTCATCTACCCCCCCCCCCAGGGGCTGGCTACACCTTC
CDR3: CASFHLPPPPGAGYTF

J: TRBJ1-2
V: TRBV3-1
D: -
size: many
DNA: TGTGCCAGCAGCCAAGACCTAAGGGAACTGTCTGGCTACACCTTC
CDR3: CASSQDLRELSGYTF

J: TRBJ1-6
V: TRBV5-1
D: -
size: many
DNA: TGCGCCAGCAGCTTGGGACAGGAAAATTCACCCCTCCACTTT
CDR3: CASSLGQENSPLHF